This TCR beta chain was captured by sequencing in a study of T cell responses to AZD1222 COVID-19 vaccine. Study-wide points: Spike was spanned by vaccine-associated CD4 TCRs, with dominance at 160-218 and 743-854.

Trimming took 1 base from V and 0 from J, leaving 7 bases between them. This CDR3 is 15 amino acids long. Looked up from germline, CDR1 is SEHNR and CDR2 is FQNEAQ (reference sequence). Researchers grouped second doses given at about 4 or about 12 weeks into one pool. Using immunoSEQ multiplex PCR, the repertoire was profiled, and TCRdb retains in-frame clones only, with some absent. The sample yields 45,000 to 65,000 clones, approximately 80% seen once. This clone was detected only a few times. What it binds is not known. The clonotype originates from an adult who received the AZD1222 COVID-19 vaccine. Sequencing was performed on peripheral blood, taken 28 days after the second AZD1222 dose. The genes are TRBV7-9 and TRBJ1-3; the D is unclear. CDR3 nucleotide sequence: TGTGCCAGCAGCTTAGATACGAGCTCTGGAAACACCATATATTTT. Protein sequence: CASSLDTSSGNTIYF.